This T cell receptor beta chain stems from a study of CD8+CD57+ T cells in acquired aplastic anemia. On the study more broadly: The average for DNA from sorted CD4+ and CD8+ cells was 3.2 ug.

Genomic DNA, serving as template, underwent TCR beta VDJ and CDR3 profiling. TCRdb itself ran the reads through MiXCR, one entry per CDR3 protein. The data hold about 160,000 distinct CDR3 sequences, with less than 60% observed a single time. Patients picked for sequencing had shown CD8+CD57+ cell expansion detected by flow cytometry. V was trimmed by 4 bases and J by 4 bases, leaving 16 bases between them. The germline V gene encodes CDR1 SQVTM and CDR2 ANQGSEA. The CDR3 is made up of 14 amino acids. The specimen was sorted CD4+, CD8+, or CD8+CD57+ T cells (not recorded which) from PBMCs. The TCR sequence derives from a human donor with aplastic anemia. The chain couples TRBV29-1 to TRBJ1-2; possible D gene TRBD1, 6 bases. The CDR3 DNA reads as TGCAGCGTTGGAGGGCAGGGGAGCGGCTATGGCTACACCTTC. Translation gives CSVGGQGSGYGYTF.